This paragraph covers one TCR beta chain sequence. Its antigen is currently unknown. The CDR3 sequence is 13 residues long. Germline assignment: CDR1 SGDLS and CDR2 YYNGEE. V lost 0 bases and J lost 3, with 6 bases in between. The data were taken from a study of beta chain features in type 1 diabetes. Study results and limitations: Patients with type 1 diabetes carried fewer insertions and had more deletions at their VDJ junctions. The similarity of naive, central memory and Treg TCRB repertoires appeared greater among patients than among healthy donors. Shortening that was moderate but significant affected the TCRB CDR3s of Type 1 diabetes patients in all four CD4+ subsets. cDNA-based sequencing might over-represent cells highly expressing TCR.

The whole isolated RNA underwent reverse transcription, so sequencing captured expressed TCRB transcripts. This table comes from immunoSEQ multiplex PCR, and its TCRdb copy is limited to in-frame clones, with some not included. The sample carries around 280,000 clones, 15% recorded once. This TCR came from a man in his late teens or twenties with type 1 diabetes. The chain couples TRBV9 to TRBJ1-2, with D possibly being TRBD1 (6 bases). The sample comprised naive CD4+ T cells from blood. Here the CDR3 DNA reads TGTGCCAGCAGCGTAGCAGGGGACTATGGCTACACCTTC. Translation: CASSVAGDYGYTF.